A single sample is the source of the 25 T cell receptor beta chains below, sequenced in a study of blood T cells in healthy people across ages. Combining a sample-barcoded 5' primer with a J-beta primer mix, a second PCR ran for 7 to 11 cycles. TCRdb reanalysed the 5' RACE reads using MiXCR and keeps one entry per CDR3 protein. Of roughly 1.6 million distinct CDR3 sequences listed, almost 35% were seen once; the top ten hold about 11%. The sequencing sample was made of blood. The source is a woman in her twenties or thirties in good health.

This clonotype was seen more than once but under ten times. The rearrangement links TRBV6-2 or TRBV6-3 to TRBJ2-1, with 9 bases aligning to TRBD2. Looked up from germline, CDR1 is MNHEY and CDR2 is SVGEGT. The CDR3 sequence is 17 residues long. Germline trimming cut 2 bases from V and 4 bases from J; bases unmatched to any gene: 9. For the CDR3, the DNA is TGTGCCAGCAGTTACGCTGGGCGGGGGGGATTTTACAATGAGCAGTTCTTC. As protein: CASSYAGRGGFYNEQFF.

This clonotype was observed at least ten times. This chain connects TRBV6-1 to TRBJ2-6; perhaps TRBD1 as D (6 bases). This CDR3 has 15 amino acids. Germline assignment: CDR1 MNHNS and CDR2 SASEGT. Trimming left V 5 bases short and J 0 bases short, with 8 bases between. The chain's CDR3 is CASSRDNSGANVLTF. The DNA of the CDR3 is TGTGCCAGCAGTAGGGACAACTCTGGGGCCAACGTCCTGACTTTC.

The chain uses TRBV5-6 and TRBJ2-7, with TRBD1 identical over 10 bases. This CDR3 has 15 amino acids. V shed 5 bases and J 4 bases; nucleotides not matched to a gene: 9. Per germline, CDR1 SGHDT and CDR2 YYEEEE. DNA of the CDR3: TGTGCCAGCAGAGTGACCGGGACAGGGGAATACGAGCAGTACTTC. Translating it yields CASRVTGTGEYEQYF.

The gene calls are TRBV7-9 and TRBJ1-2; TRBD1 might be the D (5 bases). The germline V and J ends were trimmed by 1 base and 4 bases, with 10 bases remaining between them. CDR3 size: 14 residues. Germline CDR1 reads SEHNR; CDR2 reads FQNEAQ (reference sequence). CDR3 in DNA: TGTGCCAGCAGCTTAGATTCGACAGCCTATGGCTACACCTTC. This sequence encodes CASSLDSTAYGYTF.

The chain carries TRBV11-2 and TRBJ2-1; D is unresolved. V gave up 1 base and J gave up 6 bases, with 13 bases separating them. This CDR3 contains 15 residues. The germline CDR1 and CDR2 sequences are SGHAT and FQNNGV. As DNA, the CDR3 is TGTGCCAGCAGCTTAGTATCTGGTCAGATCAATGAGCAGTTCTTC. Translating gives CASSLVSGQINEQFF.

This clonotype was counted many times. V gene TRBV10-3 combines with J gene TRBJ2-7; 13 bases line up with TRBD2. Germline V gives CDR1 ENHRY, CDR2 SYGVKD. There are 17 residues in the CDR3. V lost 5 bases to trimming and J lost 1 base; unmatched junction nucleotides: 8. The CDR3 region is CAISWTSGGPVSYEQYF. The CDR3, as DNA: TGTGCCATCAGTTGGACTAGCGGGGGACCGGTATCCTACGAGCAGTACTTC.

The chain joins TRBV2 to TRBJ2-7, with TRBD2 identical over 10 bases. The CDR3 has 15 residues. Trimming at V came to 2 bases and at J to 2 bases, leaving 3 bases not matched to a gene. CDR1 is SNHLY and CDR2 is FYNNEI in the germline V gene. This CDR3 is CASSERLAGAYEQYF. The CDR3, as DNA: TGTGCCAGCAGTGAAAGGCTAGCGGGGGCCTACGAGCAGTACTTC.

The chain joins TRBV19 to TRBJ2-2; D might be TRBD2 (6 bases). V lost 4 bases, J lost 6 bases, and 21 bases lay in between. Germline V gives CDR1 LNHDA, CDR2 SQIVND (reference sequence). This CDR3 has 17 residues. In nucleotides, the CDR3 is TGTGCCAGTAGTAGGGGAGGACTGCAGCACGGGCCCGGGGAGCTGTTTTTT. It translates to CASSRGGLQHGPGELFF.

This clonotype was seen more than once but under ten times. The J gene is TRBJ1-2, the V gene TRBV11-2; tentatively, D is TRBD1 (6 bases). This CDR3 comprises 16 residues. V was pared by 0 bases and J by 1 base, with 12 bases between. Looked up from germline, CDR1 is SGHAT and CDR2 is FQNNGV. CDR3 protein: CASSLEGQRINYGYTF. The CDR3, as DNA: TGTGCCAGCAGCTTAGAGGGACAAAGGATTAACTATGGCTACACCTTC.

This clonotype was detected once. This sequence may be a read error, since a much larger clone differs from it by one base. This CDR3 is CAGRDGVSGANVLTF. The CDR3 DNA reads TGTGCCGGCCGGGACGGAGTCTCTGGGGCCAACGTCCTGACTTTC. The V call is TRBV6-6, the J call TRBJ2-6; possibly TRBD1 or TRBD2 for D (5 bases each). The ends were cut back, 11 bases at V and 0 bases at J, with 14 bases in the middle. This CDR3 has 15 amino acids. Germline values: CDR1 MNHNY, CDR2 SVGAGI (reference sequence).

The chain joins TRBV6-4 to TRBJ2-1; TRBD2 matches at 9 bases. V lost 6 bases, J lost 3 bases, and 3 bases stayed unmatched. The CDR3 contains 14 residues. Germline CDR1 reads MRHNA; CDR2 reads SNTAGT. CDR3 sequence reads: CASRREGHYNEQFF. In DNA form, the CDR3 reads TGTGCCAGCAGGCGGGAGGGACACTACAATGAGCAGTTCTTC.

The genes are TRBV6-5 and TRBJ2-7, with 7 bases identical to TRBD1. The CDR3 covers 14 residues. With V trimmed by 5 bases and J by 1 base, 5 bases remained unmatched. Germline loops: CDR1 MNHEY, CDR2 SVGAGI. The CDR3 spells CASSPDRPSYEQYF. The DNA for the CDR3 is TGTGCCAGCAGTCCGGACAGGCCATCCTACGAGCAGTACTTC.

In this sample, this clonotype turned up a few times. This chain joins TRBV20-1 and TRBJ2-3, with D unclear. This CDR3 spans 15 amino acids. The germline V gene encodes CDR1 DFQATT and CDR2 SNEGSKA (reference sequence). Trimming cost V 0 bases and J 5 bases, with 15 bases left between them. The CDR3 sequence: CSARDIERAGDTQYF. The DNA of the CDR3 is TGCAGTGCTAGAGATATCGAACGGGCTGGAGATACGCAGTATTTT.

CDR3 sequence reads: CASSPGTRSYEQYF. CDR3 DNA sequence: TGTGCCAGCAGCCCCGGGACTAGATCCTACGAGCAGTACTTC. The chain couples TRBV27 to TRBJ2-7, with 8 positions matching TRBD2. The CDR3 runs 14 residues. Losses at the gene ends were 6 bases for V and 1 base for J; bases not matched to a gene: 5. Germline assignment: CDR1 MNHEY and CDR2 SMNVEV (reference sequence).

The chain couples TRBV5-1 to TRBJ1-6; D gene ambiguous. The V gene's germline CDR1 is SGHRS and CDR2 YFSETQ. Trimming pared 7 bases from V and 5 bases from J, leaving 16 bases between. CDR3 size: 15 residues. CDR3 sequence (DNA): TGCGCCAGCGACCTAACGGGCCAGAATAATTCACCCCTCCACTTT. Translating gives CASDLTGQNNSPLHF.

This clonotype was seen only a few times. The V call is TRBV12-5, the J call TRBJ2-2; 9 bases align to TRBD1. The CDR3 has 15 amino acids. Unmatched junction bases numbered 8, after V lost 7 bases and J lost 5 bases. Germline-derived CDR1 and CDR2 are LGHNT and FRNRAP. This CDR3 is CASAPGQGYTGELFF. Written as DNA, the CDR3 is TGTGCTAGTGCCCCTGGACAGGGGTATACCGGGGAGCTGTTTTTT.

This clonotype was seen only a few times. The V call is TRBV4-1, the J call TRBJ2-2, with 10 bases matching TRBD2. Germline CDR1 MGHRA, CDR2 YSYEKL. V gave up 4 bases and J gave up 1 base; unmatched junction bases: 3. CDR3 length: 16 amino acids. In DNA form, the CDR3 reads TGCGCCAGCAGCCGGAGGACTAGCGGGAACACCGGGGAGCTGTTTTTT. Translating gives CASSRRTSGNTGELFF.

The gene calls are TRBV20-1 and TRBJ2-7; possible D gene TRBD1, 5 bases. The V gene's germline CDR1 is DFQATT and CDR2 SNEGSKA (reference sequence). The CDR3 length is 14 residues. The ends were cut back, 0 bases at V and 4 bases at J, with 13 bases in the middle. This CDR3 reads CSARESRTIYEQYF. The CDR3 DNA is TGCAGTGCTAGAGAAAGCAGGACAATTTACGAGCAGTACTTC.

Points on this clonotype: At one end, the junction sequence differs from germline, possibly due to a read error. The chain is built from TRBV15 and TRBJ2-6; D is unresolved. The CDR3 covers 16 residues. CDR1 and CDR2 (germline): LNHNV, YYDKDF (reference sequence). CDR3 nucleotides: TGTGCTACCAGCAGAGATCGACTCTCTGGGGCCAACGTCCTGACTTTC. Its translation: CATSRDRLSGANVLTF.

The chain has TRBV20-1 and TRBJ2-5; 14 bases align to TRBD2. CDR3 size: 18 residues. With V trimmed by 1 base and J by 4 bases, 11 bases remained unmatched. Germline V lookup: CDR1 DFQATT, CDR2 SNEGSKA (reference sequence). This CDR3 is CSARVRNGLAGGGETQYF. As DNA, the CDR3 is TGCAGTGCTAGAGTGCGGAACGGACTAGCGGGGGGCGGAGAGACCCAGTACTTC.

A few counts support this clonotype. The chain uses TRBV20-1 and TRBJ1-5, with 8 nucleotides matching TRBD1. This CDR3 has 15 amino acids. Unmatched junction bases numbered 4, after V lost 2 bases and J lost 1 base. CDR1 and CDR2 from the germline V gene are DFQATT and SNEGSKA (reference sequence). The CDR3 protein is CSARQGAGSNQPQHF. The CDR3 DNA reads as TGCAGTGCTAGACAGGGGGCAGGAAGCAATCAGCCCCAGCATTTT.

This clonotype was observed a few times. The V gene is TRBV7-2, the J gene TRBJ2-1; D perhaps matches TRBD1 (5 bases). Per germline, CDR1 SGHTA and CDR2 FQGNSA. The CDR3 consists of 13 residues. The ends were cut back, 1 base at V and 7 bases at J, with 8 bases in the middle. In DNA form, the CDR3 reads TGTGCCAGCAGCTTAGGGACAAGGAATGAGCAGTTCTTC. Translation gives CASSLGTRNEQFF.

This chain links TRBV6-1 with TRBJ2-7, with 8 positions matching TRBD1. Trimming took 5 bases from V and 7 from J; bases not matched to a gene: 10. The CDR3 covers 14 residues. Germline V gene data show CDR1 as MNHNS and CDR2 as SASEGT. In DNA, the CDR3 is TGTGCCAGCAGTTTAGACAGGGGTTCCCATGAGCAGTACTTC. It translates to CASSLDRGSHEQYF.

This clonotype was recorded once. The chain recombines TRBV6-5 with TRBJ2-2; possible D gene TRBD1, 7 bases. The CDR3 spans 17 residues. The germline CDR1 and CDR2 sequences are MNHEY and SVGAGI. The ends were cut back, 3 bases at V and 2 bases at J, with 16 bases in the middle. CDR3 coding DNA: TGTGCCAGCAGTTATGTCAGGGGGAGGCCTAACACCGGGGAGCTGTTTTTT. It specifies CASSYVRGRPNTGELFF.

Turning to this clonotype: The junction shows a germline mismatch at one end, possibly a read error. CDR3 in DNA: TGTGCCGGCAGCCCAACTCCACTAGCGGGGGACTACAATGAGCAGTTCTTC. It translates to CAGSPTPLAGDYNEQFF. The chain carries TRBV11-2 and TRBJ2-1; TRBD2 agrees at 11 bases. The length of the CDR3 is 17 residues. Germline V gives CDR1 SGHAT, CDR2 FQNNGV. The whole variable domain, filled in from reference TRBV11-2 and TRBJ2-1, reads EAGVAQSPRYKIIEKRQSVAFWCNPISGHATLYWYQQILGQGPKLLIQFQNNGVVDDSQLPKDRFSAERLKGVDSTLKIQPAKLEDSAVYLCAGSPTPLAGDYNEQFFGPGTRLTVL.